The 23 T cell receptor beta chains below come from one sample, sequenced in a study of shared clonotypes between healthy human individuals. Naive-designated CD8 cells lacked CD45RO, were positively enriched for CCR7, and omitted terminally differentiated effector memory CD45RA+ cells. Assay: immunoSEQ multiplex PCR; the TCRdb copy retains only in-frame clones and omits some. Here the sample spans about 2.1 million clones, about 93% being singletons. Material for sequencing was naive CD8+ T cells from PBMCs. The receptors were gathered from a man between 18 and 29 years old in good health. Some clones in this sample may be carry-over from other donors' samples.

This clone was seen a handful of times. The chain has TRBV5-4 and TRBJ1-1; 9 bases are a match to TRBD1. The germline V gene encodes CDR1 SGHNT and CDR2 YYREEE (reference sequence). J gave up 2 bases and V 3 bases, and 5 bases lay outside the gene matches. The CDR3 sequence is 15 residues long. In nucleotides, the CDR3 is TGTGCCAGCAGCTCCCGGGACAGGGATAACACTGAAGCTTTCTTT. Amino acids: CASSSRDRDNTEAFF.

V is TRBV10-3 and J is TRBJ2-1, with 14 nucleotides matching TRBD2. The ends lost 3 bases at V and 0 bases at J; junction bases unmatched: 7. The V gene's germline CDR1 is ENHRY and CDR2 SYGVKD. This CDR3 contains 19 residues. CDR3 sequence reads: CAISDRGLAGGRSYNEQFF. In DNA form, the CDR3 reads TGTGCCATCAGTGACCGCGGACTAGCGGGAGGACGCTCCTACAATGAGCAGTTCTTC.

This chain connects TRBV4-3 to TRBJ2-2, with D perhaps TRBD1 (8 bases). The CDR3 covers 17 residues. Germline loops: CDR1 LGHNA, CDR2 YSLEER. V lost 4 bases, J lost 0 bases, and 15 bases lay in between. CDR3 in DNA: TGCGCCAGCAGCCTAACAACAGGGGGGGCGAACACCGGGGAGCTGTTTTTT. Encoded protein: CASSLTTGGANTGELFF.

The chain couples TRBV6-6 to TRBJ2-1; 9 bases map to TRBD1. The CDR3 contains 15 residues. V gave up 6 bases and J gave up 2 bases; unmatched junction bases: 5. Germline values: CDR1 MNHNY, CDR2 SVGAGI (reference sequence). The CDR3 spells CASSTGQGPYNEQFF. The CDR3, as DNA: TGTGCCAGCAGCACGGGACAGGGCCCCTACAATGAGCAGTTCTTC.

In DNA, the CDR3 is TGTGCCAGTAGTGGGCTAGCGGGGGAAAGCTCCTACAATGAGCAGTTCTTC. It encodes CASSGLAGESSYNEQFF. The rearrangement joins TRBV19 to TRBJ2-1; TRBD2 matches 10 bases. The CDR3 length is 17 residues. The germline CDR1 and CDR2 sequences are LNHDA and SQIVND (reference sequence). The V gene end was trimmed by 5 bases and the J gene end by 0 bases; junction bases not matched to a gene: 7.

V gene TRBV19 combines with J gene TRBJ2-7; D unclear. The CDR3 spans 11 residues. The germline gives CDR1 LNHDA, CDR2 SQIVND (reference sequence). V dropped 6 bases and J dropped 7 bases, with 10 bases sitting between them. CDR3 sequence reads: CASRGPWEQYF. For the CDR3, the DNA is TGTGCCAGTAGGGGCCCGTGGGAGCAGTACTTC.

The chain is built from TRBV10-1 and TRBJ1-1; the D is unclear. Trimming stripped 4 bases from V and 1 base from J, with 7 bases between. From germline, CDR1 is WNHNN and CDR2 SYGVQD (reference sequence). The CDR3 has 13 amino acids. The DNA of the CDR3 is TGCGCCAGCAGTGCTTCCGCGAACACTGAAGCTTTCTTT. Protein product: CASSASANTEAFF.

This sequence joins TRBV30 and TRBJ2-7, with a weak D call TRBD2 (5 bases). V gave up 0 bases and J gave up 5 bases, with 20 bases separating them. The CDR3 covers 16 residues. Germline V gene sequence: CDR1 GTSNPN, CDR2 SVGIG (reference sequence). The CDR3 spells CAWSVFEIGNPNEQYF. For the CDR3, the DNA is TGTGCCTGGAGTGTATTCGAGATCGGGAACCCCAACGAGCAGTACTTC.

The chain recombines TRBV28 with TRBJ1-1; tentatively, D is TRBD1 (5 bases). The germline CDR1 and CDR2 sequences are MDHEN and SYDVKM. Trimming took 2 bases from V and 8 from J, leaving 18 bases between them. This CDR3 spans 15 amino acids. CDR3: CASSLPYTGLWEAFF. The CDR3 DNA follows: TGTGCCAGCAGTTTACCATATACGGGACTCTGGGAAGCTTTCTTT.

As for this clone: Other nucleotide sequences in the sample specify the same CDR3. The gene calls are TRBV2 and TRBJ1-5; 8 bases line up with TRBD1. J lost 1 base, V lost 6 bases, and 2 bases had no gene match. Germline CDR1 reads SNHLY; CDR2 reads FYNNEI. The CDR3 sequence is 14 residues long. In DNA, the CDR3 is TGTGCCAGCAGCGACAGGGGAAGCAATCAGCCCCAGCATTTT. Its translation: CASSDRGSNQPQHF.

V is TRBV14 and J is TRBJ2-5; 8 positions match TRBD1. The germline V gene has CDR1 SGHDN and CDR2 FVKESK. The CDR3 has 16 residues. Trimming cost V 5 bases and J 4 bases; bases outside gene matches: 12. The CDR3 loop is CASSSRTGWERETQYF. The CDR3 bases are TGTGCCAGCAGCTCCCGGACAGGGTGGGAGAGAGAGACCCAGTACTTC.

The genes are TRBV11-2 and TRBJ2-7; tentative D call: TRBD1 (6 bases). The CDR3 contains 16 residues. Trimming left V 5 bases short and J 6 bases short, with 23 bases between. Per the germline V gene, CDR1 is SGHAT and CDR2 is FQNNGV. This chain's CDR3 is CASSPTVQGFPGEQYF. Written as DNA, the CDR3 is TGTGCCAGCAGCCCAACGGTCCAGGGGTTCCCCGGCGAGCAGTACTTC.

The chain carries TRBV4-3 and TRBJ1-1; 9 positions agree with TRBD1. CDR3 size: 16 residues. Germline assignment: CDR1 LGHNA and CDR2 YSLEER. The V gene end was trimmed by 3 bases and the J gene end by 4 bases; junction bases not matched to a gene: 9. The CDR3 sequence is CASSHGSRTGATEAFF. The CDR3 DNA is TGCGCCAGCAGCCATGGGTCCCGGACAGGGGCCACTGAAGCTTTCTTT.

The rearrangement links TRBV27 to TRBJ2-1; no clear D. V lost 6 bases and J lost 5, with 11 bases in between. The CDR3 has 13 residues. CDR1 is MNHEY and CDR2 is SMNVEV in the germline V gene (reference sequence). DNA for the CDR3: TGTGCCAGCAGCCCACCACGGAACAATGAGCAGTTCTTC. Protein product: CASSPPRNNEQFF.

V is TRBV7-8 and J is TRBJ2-7; the D is unclear. Between the trimmed V and J ends, which lost 3 bases and 5 bases, there was a span of 14 bases. From germline, CDR1 is SGHVS and CDR2 FQNEAQ. The length of the CDR3 is 14 residues. CDR3 region: CASSFSRQIHEQYF. CDR3 nucleotide sequence: TGTGCCAGCAGCTTTAGCAGGCAAATCCACGAGCAGTACTTC.

The chain couples TRBV15 to TRBJ2-7, with 10 bases lining up with TRBD2. The ends lost 0 bases at V and 2 bases at J; junction bases unmatched: 1. Germline V gives CDR1 LNHNV, CDR2 YYDKDF (reference sequence). This CDR3 has 15 residues. CDR3 sequence (DNA): TGTGCCACCAGCAGAGATCTAGCGGGGGCCTACGAGCAGTACTTC. Encoded protein: CATSRDLAGAYEQYF.

This clone has a single count. Other DNA sequences in this sample translate to the same CDR3. The rearrangement links TRBV28 to TRBJ1-5; D is undetermined. The V end was cut by 3 bases, the J end by 3 bases, with 6 bases between. This CDR3 spans 13 amino acids. Germline V gene sequence: CDR1 MDHEN, CDR2 SYDVKM. CDR3 in DNA: TGTGCCAGCAGTTTCCACCCCAATCAGCCCCAGCATTTT. This codes for CASSFHPNQPQHF.

The gene calls are TRBV6-5 and TRBJ2-5; D tentatively reads TRBD1 or TRBD2 (5 bases each). The ends were cut back, 6 bases at V and 5 bases at J, with 16 bases in the middle. This CDR3 region has 14 residues. Germline CDR1 MNHEY, CDR2 SVGAGI. The CDR3 reads CASSSGTGWETQYF. The CDR3 coding sequence is TGTGCCAGCAGCTCCGGGACCGGGTGGGAGACCCAGTACTTC.

The V call is TRBV10-3, the J call TRBJ1-3, with 7 positions matching TRBD1. The CDR3 spans 15 residues. V gave up 5 bases and J gave up 0 bases; unmatched junction bases: 4. Germline V gene sequence: CDR1 ENHRY, CDR2 SYGVKD. CDR3 nucleotides: TGTGCCATCAGTTGGGACAGCTCCTCTGGAAACACCATATATTTT. It yields the protein CAISWDSSSGNTIYF.

The chain recombines TRBV7-9 with TRBJ2-5; 8 nucleotides line up with TRBD1. The end of the DNA fits TRBJ2-7 better, so the J call may be wrong. Germline values: CDR1 SEHNR, CDR2 FQNEAQ (reference sequence). The CDR3 sequence is 16 residues long. CDR3 sequence: CASSWAGTGHSYEQYF. The CDR3 DNA sequence: TGTGCCAGCAGTTGGGCCGGGACAGGTCATTCCTACGAGCAGTACTTC.

The CDR3 DNA follows: TGTGCCAGCAGCAAGGGGACTAGCGGGCTCTTATACGAGCAGTACTTC. It yields the protein CASSKGTSGLLYEQYF. The chain joins TRBV7-7 to TRBJ2-7; TRBD2 aligns across 12 bases. Per the germline V gene, CDR1 is SSHAT and CDR2 is FNYEAQ (reference sequence). J lost 4 bases, V lost 5 bases, and 9 bases had no gene match. This CDR3 is built from 16 residues.

The chain links TRBV5-1 to TRBJ2-5; the D gene is possibly TRBD1 (5 bases). The CDR3 length is 14 residues. Trimming took off 0 bases at V and 7 bases at J, with 13 bases between the two ends. Germline CDR1 SGHRS, CDR2 YFSETQ. In nucleotides, the CDR3 is TGCGCCAGCAGCTTGGACAGGTCCCCAGGGACCCAGTACTTC. Protein: CASSLDRSPGTQYF.

The chain has TRBV27 and TRBJ2-4; the D gene is possibly TRBD1 (6 bases). The CDR3 sequence is 18 residues long. V shed 7 bases and J shed 3 bases, with 25 bases lying between them. Germline CDR1 reads MNHEY; CDR2 reads SMNVEV (reference sequence). The CDR3 nucleotides read TGTGCCAGCAAGACAACGTTGGGACATCCCTTAGGCAAAAACATTCAGTACTTC. Amino acids: CASKTTLGHPLGKNIQYF.